This TCR beta chain comes out of a study of CD8 T cells in Susac syndrome. Study results and caveats: The study recognized that the number of individuals in its TCR sequencing and HLA analysis was relatively small.

The RNA, about 0.45 to 1 ug, was put through reverse transcription using random hexamers. An immunoSEQ multiplex PCR amplified TCR beta CDR3 over 54 Vbeta and 13 Jbeta. TCRdb re-called the immunoSEQ multiplex PCR reads through MiXCR, storing one row per CDR3 protein. Of about 52,000 distinct CDR3 sequences listed, 93% are singletons. Germline CDR1 SGHRS, CDR2 YFSETQ. This CDR3 region has 13 residues. J gave up 6 bases and V 4 bases, and 6 bases lay outside the gene matches. Concerning this clonotype: The target antigen is unknown.

While CD8+ and CD4+ T cells were isolated negatively, TEMRA cells were enriched by FACS. The specimen sequenced was CD8+ T cells from PBMCs. The TCR sequence derives from a human donor with multiple sclerosis. The rearrangement links TRBV5-1 to TRBJ1-2; TRBD1 aligns across 7 bases. CDR3 region: CASSVTGADGYTF. The CDR3 region has the DNA TGCGCCAGCAGCGTAACAGGGGCGGATGGCTACACCTTC. Full variable domain (outside the CDR3, taken from reference TRBV5-1 and TRBJ1-2): KAGVTQTPRYLIKTRGQQVTLSCSPISGHRSVSWYQQTPGQGLQFLFEYFSETQRNKGNFPGRFSGRQFSNSRSEMNVSTLELGDSALYLCASSVTGADGYTFGSGTRLTVV.